This T cell receptor (beta chain) appears in the sequencing data of a study of T-cell reconstitution after alpha-beta-depleted transplantation in children. Comments on this clonotype: Its antigen is undetermined.

Points from the study as a whole: Hyperexpanded clones declined; after one year, newly produced T cells mostly supplied diversity.

Preparing the TCRbeta library involved the use of unique molecular identifiers. One entry per CDR3 protein results from TCRdb running MiXCR on the PCR reads. The sample includes approximately 630,000 distinct CDR3 sequences, roughly 14% seen only once; the top ten take 0.79%. This CDR3 contains 14 residues. V lost 6 bases and J 6 bases, leaving 15 bases between the germline ends. Germline V gives CDR1 LNHDA, CDR2 SQIVND (reference sequence). The receptor's source is a girl aged 2 to 10 with congenital amegakaryocytic thrombocytopenia, due to receive a stem cell transplant. The chain links TRBV19 to TRBJ2-1; possibly TRBD1 for D (5 bases). Material: PBMCs, obtained before TCRalphabeta/CD19-depleted stem cell transplant. The CDR3, as DNA: TGTGCCAGTAGCACACAGGCAGCCCGCAATGAGCAGTTCTTC. Its translation is CASSTQAARNEQFF.